Presented here are 7 T cell receptor beta chains from one specimen sequenced in a study of blood T cell repertoires in COVID-19. The assay was immunoSEQ multiplex PCR, and TCRdb's table has in-frame clones only and misses some. The top ten hold approximately 2.1% of the sample, which has roughly 430,000 clones, roughly 88% seen once. Sequenced: PBMCs or T cells enriched from blood (not recorded which). The receptors derive from a woman in her 40s with acute COVID-19.

This chain joins TRBV10-3 and TRBJ2-1; maybe TRBD2 (6 bases). V was cut by 6 bases and J by 0 bases, with 15 bases left in between. The CDR3 is made up of 16 amino acids. Germline V CDR1 and CDR2: ENHRY, SYGVKD. This chain's CDR3 is CAIRDVSGSSYNEQFF. The DNA for the CDR3 is TGTGCCATCAGAGACGTTAGCGGAAGCTCCTACAATGAGCAGTTCTTC.

The rearrangement joins TRBV3-1 (or the pseudogene TRBV3-2) to TRBJ1-3; D uncertain. Between the trimmed V and J ends, which lost 4 bases and 4 bases, there was a span of 11 bases. Per germline, CDR1 LGHDT and CDR2 YNNKEL (reference sequence). The CDR3 spans 14 residues. For the CDR3, the DNA is TGTGCCAGCAGCCTGATCCCAGAAGGAAACACCATATATTTT. As protein: CASSLIPEGNTIYF.

The chain is built from TRBV5-6 and TRBJ2-5; TRBD2 matches 8 bases. The germline V gene encodes CDR1 SGHDT and CDR2 YYEEEE. V lost 0 bases and J lost 5; bases outside the gene matches: 9. CDR3 size: 16 residues. The CDR3 here is CASSLAVAGGSETQYF. CDR3 DNA: TGTGCCAGCAGCTTGGCCGTGGCGGGGGGTAGTGAGACCCAGTACTTC.

The chain carries TRBV5-6 and TRBJ1-6; no definite D call. The CDR3 covers 16 residues. CDR1 SGHDT and CDR2 YYEEEE come from the germline V gene. V lost 7 bases to trimming and J lost 0 bases, with 14 bases between them. The CDR3 nucleotides are TGTGCCAGCGACTCGGGTTTCAGCTCCTATAATTCACCCCTCCACTTT. Protein: CASDSGFSSYNSPLHF.

The rearrangement links TRBV5-1 to TRBJ1-1, with no clear D. Per the germline V gene, CDR1 is SGHRS and CDR2 is YFSETQ. The CDR3 is made up of 12 amino acids. Deletions cut 0 bases from V and 8 bases from J, with 8 bases between. This CDR3 reads CASSLDGMEAFF. The DNA of the CDR3 is TGCGCCAGCAGCTTGGACGGTATGGAAGCTTTCTTT. Variable domain in full (rest from reference TRBV5-1 and TRBJ1-1): KAGVTQTPRYLIKTRGQQVTLSCSPISGHRSVSWYQQTPGQGLQFLFEYFSETQRNKGNFPGRFSGRQFSNSRSEMNVSTLELGDSALYLCASSLDGMEAFFGQGTRLTVV.

CDR3 sequence (DNA): TGCGCCAGCAGCCTCGGGACAGGGGCCTACGAGCAGTACTTC. It encodes CASSLGTGAYEQYF. This chain joins TRBV5-1 and TRBJ2-7; 10 bases agree with TRBD1. Germline loops: CDR1 SGHRS, CDR2 YFSETQ. The CDR3 loop spans 14 amino acids. With 4 bases clipped from V and 2 bases from J, the junction kept 3 bases outside the gene matches.

The chain carries TRBV5-8 and TRBJ2-7; 7 nucleotides align to TRBD1. Germline CDR1 and CDR2: SGHTS and YDEGEE. After removal of 1 base from V and 2 bases from J, the junction contained 6 bases not matched to a gene. This CDR3 is 15 amino acids long. Here the CDR3 reads CASSLRQGHTYEQYF. The CDR3 DNA is TGTGCCAGCAGCTTGAGACAGGGCCATACCTACGAGCAGTACTTC.